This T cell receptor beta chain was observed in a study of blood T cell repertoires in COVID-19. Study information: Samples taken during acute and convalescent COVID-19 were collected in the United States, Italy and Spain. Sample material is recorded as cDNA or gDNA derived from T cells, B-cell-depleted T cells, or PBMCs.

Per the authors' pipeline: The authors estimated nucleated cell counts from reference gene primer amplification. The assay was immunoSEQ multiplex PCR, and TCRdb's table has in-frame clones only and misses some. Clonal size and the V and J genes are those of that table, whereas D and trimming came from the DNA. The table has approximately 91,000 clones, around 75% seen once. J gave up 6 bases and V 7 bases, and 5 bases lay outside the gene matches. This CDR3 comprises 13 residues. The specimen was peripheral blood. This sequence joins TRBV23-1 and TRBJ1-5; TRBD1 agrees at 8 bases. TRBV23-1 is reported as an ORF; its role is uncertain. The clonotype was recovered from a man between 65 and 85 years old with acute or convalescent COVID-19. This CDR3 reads CASIDRGIQPQHF. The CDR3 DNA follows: TGCGCCAGCATAGACAGGGGCATTCAGCCCCAGCATTTT.